These T cell receptor beta chains were read from a single sample in a study of cytotoxic CD8 clonotypes in ibrutinib-treated CLL. TCRdb's copy holds only in-frame clones and misses some; the assay was immunoSEQ multiplex PCR. This sample has roughly 200,000 clones, with 75% to 80% found just once. Sequencing used PBMCs, obtained after 12 months of ibrutinib treatment. All receptors derive from a human donor with chronic lymphocytic leukemia. CDR3s include the opening cysteine and the closing phenylalanine or tryptophan. Fields, in order: J gene, clone size, D gene, V gene, CDR3 protein, CDR3 DNA. The D gene is left open where the match is weak. Clone size appears in some rows only: once, few, many, or a class for an expanded clone.

TRBJ2-5 - TRBD2 TRBV5-6 CASSLLAGGPETQYF TGTGCCAGCAGCTTACTAGCGGGGGGGCCAGAGACCCAGTACTTC
TRBJ2-1 - TRBD2 TRBV5-1 CASSFPGGISYNEQFF TGCGCCAGCAGCTTCCCGGGAGGCATCTCCTACAATGAGCAGTTCTTC
TRBJ1-6 - TRBD1 TRBV6-5 CASRSGGNYNSPLHF TGTGCCAGCAGGTCAGGGGGAAACTATAATTCACCCCTCCACTTT
TRBJ1-3 - - TRBV4-1 CASSFRGGNTIYF TGCGCCAGCAGCTTTCGGGGGGGAAACACCATATATTTT
TRBJ1-1 few - TRBV11-1 CASSRAENTEAFF TGTGCCAGCAGCCGCGCAGAGAACACTGAAGCTTTCTTT
TRBJ2-1 - - TRBV9 CASNHGMNEQFF TGTGCCAGCAACCACGGTATGAATGAGCAGTTCTTC
TRBJ2-7 few TRBD1 TRBV27 CASSSQGYSYEQYF TGTGCCAGCTCCTCACAGGGGTACTCCTACGAGCAGTACTTC
TRBJ2-7 - - TRBV27 CASTDSSYEQYF TGTGCCAGCACGGACAGCTCCTACGAGCAGTACTTC
TRBJ2-1 few - TRBV28 CASSGLGTGINEQFF TGTGCCAGCAGCGGGCTTGGGACGGGTATAAATGAGCAGTTCTTC
TRBJ2-7 - - TRBV29-1 CSTGTGAYEQYF TGCAGCACCGGGACTGGCGCCTACGAGCAGTACTTC
TRBJ2-7 - TRBD1 TRBV6-5 CASRDRLMGEQYF TGTGCCAGCAGGGACAGGTTAATGGGCGAGCAGTACTTC
TRBJ1-1 once - TRBV5-6 CASSPRWNTEAFF TGTGCCAGCAGCCCCCGGTGGAACACTGAAGCTTTCTTT
TRBJ1-4 - - TRBV2 CASSLQGPATNEKLFF TGTGCCAGCAGTCTACAGGGTCCTGCAACTAATGAAAAACTGTTTTTT
TRBJ2-7 - - TRBV7-9 CASEGVGGSYEQYF TGTGCCAGCGAGGGGGTAGGGGGATCCTACGAGCAGTACTTC
TRBJ2-3 once - TRBV27 CASSLFSHPLRDSTDTQYF TGTGCCAGCAGTTTATTTTCCCATCCTTTGCGGGATAGCACAGATACGCAGTATTTT
TRBJ2-3 - TRBD2 TRBV11-2 CASSELAGGPEADTQYF TGTGCCAGCAGCGAACTAGCGGGGGGGCCCGAGGCAGATACGCAGTATTTT
TRBJ1-2 few - TRBV5-3 CARSVIGGGASGDYGYTF TGTGCCAGAAGCGTTATTGGGGGCGGGGCCTCAGGTGACTATGGCTACACCTTC
TRBJ2-1 - TRBD1 TRBV30 CAWGGQGSHEQFF TGTGCCTGGGGAGGACAGGGGAGCCATGAGCAGTTCTTC
TRBJ1-5 - - TRBV7-9 CASSLALNNQPQHF TGTGCCAGCAGCTTAGCCCTGAACAATCAGCCCCAGCATTTT
TRBJ2-1 - - TRBV7-9 CAAVVRGGLYNEQFF TGTGCCGCCGTGGTTCGGGGAGGACTCTACAATGAGCAGTTCTTC
TRBJ2-3 few - TRBV5-1 CASSFPRTDTQYF TGCGCCAGCAGCTTTCCCCGCACAGATACGCAGTATTTT
TRBJ2-7 few - TRBV5-1 CASSLDDWRGEQYF TGCGCCAGCAGCTTGGACGATTGGAGGGGCGAGCAGTACTTC
TRBJ2-1 - TRBD2 TRBV5-1 CASSLFSSGGSSYNEQFF TGCGCCAGCAGCTTGTTTTCTAGCGGGGGGAGCTCCTACAATGAGCAGTTCTTC
TRBJ1-1 - - TRBV6-1 CASSDGAAFF TGTGCCAGCAGTGACGGGGCGGCTTTCTTT
TRBJ1-3 - - TRBV19 CASKGVRTITGNTIYF TGTGCCAGTAAAGGGGTCAGAACGATTACTGGAAACACCATATATTTT
TRBJ1-1 - - TRBV6-5 CASRTSAGISEAFF TGTGCCAGCAGGACTAGTGCGGGGATCTCTGAAGCTTTCTTT
TRBJ2-7 - - TRBV18 CASSPGDSYEQYF TGTGCCAGCTCACCGGGCGACTCCTACGAGCAGTACTTC
TRBJ2-2 once - TRBV4-1 CASSQVRGGAGELFF TGCGCCAGCAGCCAAGTCAGGGGTGGCGCCGGGGAGCTGTTTTTT
TRBJ1-2 - TRBD1 TRBV5-1 CASSLAGGNIYGYTF TGCGCCAGCAGCTTGGCAGGGGGTAACATCTATGGCTACACCTTC
TRBJ1-1 - TRBD1 TRBV29-1 CSVDPGQGTPQNTEAFF TGCAGCGTTGACCCTGGACAGGGTACCCCCCAGAACACTGAAGCTTTCTTT
TRBJ1-3 few - TRBV5-1 CASSWKDGNTIYF TGCGCCAGCAGCTGGAAGGATGGAAACACCATATATTTT
TRBJ2-7 - TRBD2 TRBV7-9 CASSQLSSGRNYEQYF TGTGCCAGCAGCCAACTAAGTAGCGGGAGAAACTACGAGCAGTACTTC
TRBJ2-1 - TRBD1 TRBV2 CASSEDGTGQQFF TGTGCCAGCAGTGAAGATGGGACAGGGCAGCAGTTCTTC
TRBJ1-2 - TRBD1 TRBV2 CASTEWDSYGYTF TGTGCCAGCACCGAGTGGGACAGCTATGGCTACACCTTC
TRBJ2-7 - TRBD2 TRBV5-5 CASSGTGGGSYEQYF TGTGCCAGCAGCGGGACCGGCGGGGGGTCCTACGAGCAGTACTTC
TRBJ1-2 - TRBD1 TRBV27 CASSFLGQGADGYTF TGTGCCAGCAGTTTCCTGGGACAGGGGGCGGATGGCTACACCTTC
TRBJ1-2 - - TRBV14 CASSQDDGGDYGYTF TGTGCCAGCAGCCAAGATGACGGGGGCGACTATGGCTACACCTTC